This T cell receptor beta chain was profiled in a study of T cell repertoires in cytomegalovirus infection. Across the whole study: Matching HLA type and CMV infection were both indicated by public TCR beta signatures.

In TCRdb, the reads were re-called with MiXCR into one record per CDR3 protein. Of roughly 640,000 distinct CDR3 sequences detected, more than 20% appear once; the ten largest clones hold approximately 8.2%. This clonotype has a count of ten or more. The CDR3 is made up of 14 amino acids. Germline loops: CDR1 SGHTA, CDR2 FQGNSA. V dropped 4 bases and J dropped 8 bases, with 17 bases sitting between them. The J gene is TRBJ1-1, the V gene TRBV7-2; TRBD1 might be the D (5 bases). This TCR derives from a human donor in good health (CMV status not recorded). Some clones in this sample may be carry-over from other donors' samples. Material: CD8+ T cells from PBMCs. The CDR3 region is CASSWGSGTPEAFF. The CDR3 DNA reads as TGTGCCAGCAGCTGGGGGTCCGGGACTCCCGAAGCTTTCTTT.